This TCR beta chain originates from a study of technical replicates of blood from several donors (dated by TCRdb to 2016 to 2017). Library prep was done by the immunoSEQ multiplex PCR assay. TCRdb limited this immuneACCESS table to in-frame rearrangements with V and J called. A share of clones is missing; checked studies link under half to unresolved V genes, and the rest is unexplained. The sample data list tens of thousands of clones, and around 95% of these were observed just once. The ten largest clones represent roughly 0.24% of the sample. Comments on this clone: Its binding antigen is unknown. No base quality information exists; no much larger clone differs at one position.

Between the V and J ends, shortened by 1 base and 9 bases respectively, the junction contains 10 bases. CDR1 and CDR2 are read off the germline V gene (reference sequence) as WNHNN and SYGVQD. The CDR3 measures 13 amino acids from cysteine to phenylalanine. Left in the record is the CDR3 DNA by itself, 39 bases read in frame from the first base. Sequences were obtained from T cells isolated from PBMCs. This receptor was identified in a human donor in good health. The chain uses TRBV10-1 and TRBJ2-1; perhaps TRBD2 is the D gene, with 6 bases matching. The CDR3 reads as follows: CASSEWTKGEQFF. The DNA is TGCGCCAGCAGTGAGTGGACTAAGGGTGAGCAGTTCTTC.